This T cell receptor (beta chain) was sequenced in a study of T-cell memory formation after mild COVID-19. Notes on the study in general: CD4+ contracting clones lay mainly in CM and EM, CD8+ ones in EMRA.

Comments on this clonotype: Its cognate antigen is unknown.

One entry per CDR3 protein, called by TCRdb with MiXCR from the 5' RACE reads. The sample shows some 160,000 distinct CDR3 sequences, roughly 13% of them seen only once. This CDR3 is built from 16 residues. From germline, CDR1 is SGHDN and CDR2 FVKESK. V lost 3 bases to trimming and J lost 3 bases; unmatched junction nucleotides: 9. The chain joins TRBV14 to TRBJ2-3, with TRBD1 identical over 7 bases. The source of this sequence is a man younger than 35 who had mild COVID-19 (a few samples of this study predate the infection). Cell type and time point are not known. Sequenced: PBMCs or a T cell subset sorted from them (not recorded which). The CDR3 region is CASSHIRDRHTDTQYF. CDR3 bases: TGTGCCAGCAGCCATATCCGGGACAGACATACAGATACGCAGTATTTT. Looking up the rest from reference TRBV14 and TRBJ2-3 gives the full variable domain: EAGVTQFPSHSVIEKGQTVTLRCDPISGHDNLYWYRRVMGKEIKFLLHFVKESKQDESGMPNNRFLAERTGGTYSTLKVQPAELEDSGVYFCASSHIRDRHTDTQYFGPGTRLTVL.